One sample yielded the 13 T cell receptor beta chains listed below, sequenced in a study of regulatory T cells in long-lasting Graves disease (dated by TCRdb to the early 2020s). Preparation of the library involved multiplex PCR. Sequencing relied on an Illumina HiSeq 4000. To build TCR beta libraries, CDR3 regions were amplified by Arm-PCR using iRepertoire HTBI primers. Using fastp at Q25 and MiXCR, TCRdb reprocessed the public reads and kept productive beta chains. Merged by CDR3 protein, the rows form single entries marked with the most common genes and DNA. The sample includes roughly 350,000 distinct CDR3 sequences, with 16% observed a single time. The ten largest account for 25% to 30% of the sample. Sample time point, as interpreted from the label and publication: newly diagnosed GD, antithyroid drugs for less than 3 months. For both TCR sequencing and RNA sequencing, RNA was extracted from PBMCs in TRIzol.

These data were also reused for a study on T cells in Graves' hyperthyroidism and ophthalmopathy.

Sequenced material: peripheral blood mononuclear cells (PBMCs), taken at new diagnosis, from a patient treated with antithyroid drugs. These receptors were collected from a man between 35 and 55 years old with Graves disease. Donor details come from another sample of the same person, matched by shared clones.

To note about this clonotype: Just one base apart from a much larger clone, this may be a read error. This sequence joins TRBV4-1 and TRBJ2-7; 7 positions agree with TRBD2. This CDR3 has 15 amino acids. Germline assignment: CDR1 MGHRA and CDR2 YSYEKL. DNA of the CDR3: TGCGCCAACAGCCAAGATGCGGGCGGGGGCTACGAGCAGTACTTC. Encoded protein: CANSQDAGGGYEQYF.

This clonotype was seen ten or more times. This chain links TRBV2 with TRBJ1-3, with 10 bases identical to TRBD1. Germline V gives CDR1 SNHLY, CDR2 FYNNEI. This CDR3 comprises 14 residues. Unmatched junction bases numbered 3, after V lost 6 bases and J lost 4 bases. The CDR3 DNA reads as TGTGCCAGCAGAGACAGGGGGCCCGGAAACACCATATATTTT. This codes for CASRDRGPGNTIYF. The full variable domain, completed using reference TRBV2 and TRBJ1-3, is EPEVTQTPSHQVTQMGQEVILRCVPISNHLYFYWYRQILGQKVEFLVSFYNNEISEKSEIFDDQFSVERPDGSNFTLKIRSTKLEDSAMYFCASRDRGPGNTIYFGEGSWLTVV.

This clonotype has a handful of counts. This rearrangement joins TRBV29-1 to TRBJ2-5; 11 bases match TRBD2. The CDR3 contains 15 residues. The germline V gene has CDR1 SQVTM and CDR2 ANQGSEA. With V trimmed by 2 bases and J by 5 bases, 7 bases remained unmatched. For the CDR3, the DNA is TGCAGCGTTGAACTAGCGGGGGGCAGGCGGGAGACCCAGTACTTC. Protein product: CSVELAGGRRETQYF.

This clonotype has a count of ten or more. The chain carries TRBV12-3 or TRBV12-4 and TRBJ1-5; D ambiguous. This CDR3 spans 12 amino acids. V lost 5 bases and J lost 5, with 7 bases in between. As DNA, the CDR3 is TGTGCCAGCAGTGCAGGTTATCAGCCCCAGCATTTT. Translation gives CASSAGYQPQHF.

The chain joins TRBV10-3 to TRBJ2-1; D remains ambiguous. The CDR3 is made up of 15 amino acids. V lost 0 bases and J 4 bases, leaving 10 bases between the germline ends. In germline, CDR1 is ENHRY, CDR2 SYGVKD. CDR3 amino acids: CAISESSDEYNEQFF. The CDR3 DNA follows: TGTGCCATCAGTGAGTCATCTGATGAGTACAATGAGCAGTTCTTC.

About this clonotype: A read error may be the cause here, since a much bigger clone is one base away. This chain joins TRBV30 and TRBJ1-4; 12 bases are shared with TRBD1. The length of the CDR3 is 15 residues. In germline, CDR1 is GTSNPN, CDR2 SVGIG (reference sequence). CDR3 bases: TGTGCCTGGAGTGTACCGGGACAGGGGGCTGAAAAACTGCTTTTT. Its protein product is CAWSVPGQGAEKLLF.

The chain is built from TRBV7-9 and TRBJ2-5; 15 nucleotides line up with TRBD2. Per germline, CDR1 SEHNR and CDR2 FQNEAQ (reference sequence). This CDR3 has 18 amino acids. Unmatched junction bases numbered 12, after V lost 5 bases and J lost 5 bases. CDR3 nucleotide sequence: TGTGCCAGCAGCCCACGGACTAGCGGGGGGGCGCTGGGGGAGACCCAGTACTTC. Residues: CASSPRTSGGALGETQYF. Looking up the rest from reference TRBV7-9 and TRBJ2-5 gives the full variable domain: DTGVSQNPRHKITKRGQNVTFRCDPISEHNRLYWYRQTLGQGPEFLTYFQNEAQLEKSRLLSDRFSAERPKGSFSTLEIQRTEQGDSAMYLCASSPRTSGGALGETQYFGPGTRLLVL.

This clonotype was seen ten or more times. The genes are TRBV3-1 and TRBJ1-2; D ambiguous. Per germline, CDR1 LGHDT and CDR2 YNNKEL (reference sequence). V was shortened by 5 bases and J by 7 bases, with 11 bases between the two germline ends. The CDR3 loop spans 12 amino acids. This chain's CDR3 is CASSEGGVGYTF. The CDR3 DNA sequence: TGTGCCAGCAGCGAAGGCGGGGTTGGCTACACCTTC.

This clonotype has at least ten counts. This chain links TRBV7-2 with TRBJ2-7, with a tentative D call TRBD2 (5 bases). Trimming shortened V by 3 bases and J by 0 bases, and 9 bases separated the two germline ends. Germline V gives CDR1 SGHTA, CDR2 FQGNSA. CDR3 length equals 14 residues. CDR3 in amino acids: CASSLRTLSYEQYF. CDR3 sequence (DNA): TGTGCCAGCAGCTTGCGGACTCTCTCCTACGAGCAGTACTTC.

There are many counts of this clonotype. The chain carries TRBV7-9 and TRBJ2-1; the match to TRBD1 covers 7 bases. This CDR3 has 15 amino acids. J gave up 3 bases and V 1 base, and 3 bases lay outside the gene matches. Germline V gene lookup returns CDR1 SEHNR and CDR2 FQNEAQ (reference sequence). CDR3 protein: CASSLGTGSYNEQFF. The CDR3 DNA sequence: TGTGCCAGCAGCTTAGGGACAGGTAGCTACAATGAGCAGTTCTTC.

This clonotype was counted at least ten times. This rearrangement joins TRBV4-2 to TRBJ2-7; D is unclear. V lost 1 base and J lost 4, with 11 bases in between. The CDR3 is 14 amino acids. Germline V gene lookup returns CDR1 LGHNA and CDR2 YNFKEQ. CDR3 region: CASSQVAGGYEQYF. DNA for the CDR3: TGTGCCAGCAGCCAAGTCGCAGGTGGTTACGAGCAGTACTTC.

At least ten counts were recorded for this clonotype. CDR3 sequence reads: CASSLGRLAGGRIQETQYF. The CDR3, as DNA: TGTGCCAGCAGCTTAGGTCGGCTAGCGGGGGGCAGAATCCAAGAGACCCAGTACTTC. The rearrangement joins TRBV7-2 to TRBJ2-1, with TRBD2 matching 11 bases. The J call is uncertain, as TRBJ2-5 better fits the DNA end. This CDR3 region has 19 residues. CDR1 is SGHTA, CDR2 FQGNSA, per germline.

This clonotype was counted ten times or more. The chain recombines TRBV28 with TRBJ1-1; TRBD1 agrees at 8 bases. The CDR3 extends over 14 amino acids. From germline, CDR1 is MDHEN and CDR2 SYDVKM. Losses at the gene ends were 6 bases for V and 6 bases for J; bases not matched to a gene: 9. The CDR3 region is CASSLGQDSAEAFF. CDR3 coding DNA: TGTGCCAGCAGCTTGGGACAGGACAGCGCTGAAGCTTTCTTT.